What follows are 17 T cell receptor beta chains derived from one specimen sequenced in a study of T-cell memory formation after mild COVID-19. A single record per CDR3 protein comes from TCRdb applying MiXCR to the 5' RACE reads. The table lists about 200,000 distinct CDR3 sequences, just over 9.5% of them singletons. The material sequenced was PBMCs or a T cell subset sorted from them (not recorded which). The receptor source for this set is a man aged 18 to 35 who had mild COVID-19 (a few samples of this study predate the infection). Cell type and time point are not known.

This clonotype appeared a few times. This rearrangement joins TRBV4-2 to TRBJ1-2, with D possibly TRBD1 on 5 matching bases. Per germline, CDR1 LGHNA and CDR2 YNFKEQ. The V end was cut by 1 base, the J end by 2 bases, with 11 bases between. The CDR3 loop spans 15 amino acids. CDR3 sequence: CASSQVGWGNYGYTF. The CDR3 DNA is TGTGCCAGCAGCCAAGTAGGTTGGGGGAACTATGGCTACACCTTC.

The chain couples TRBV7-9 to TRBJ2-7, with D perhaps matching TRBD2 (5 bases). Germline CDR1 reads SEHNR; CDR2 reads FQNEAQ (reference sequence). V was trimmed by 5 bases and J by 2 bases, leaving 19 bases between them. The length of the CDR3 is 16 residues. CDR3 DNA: TGTGCCAGCAGCCCGGTGGGAGTCGGGTTCACCTACGAGCAGTACTTC. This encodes CASSPVGVGFTYEQYF. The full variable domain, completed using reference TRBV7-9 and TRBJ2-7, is DTGVSQNPRHKITKRGQNVTFRCDPISEHNRLYWYRQTLGQGPEFLTYFQNEAQLEKSRLLSDRFSAERPKGSFSTLEIQRTEQGDSAMYLCASSPVGVGFTYEQYFGPGTRLTVT.

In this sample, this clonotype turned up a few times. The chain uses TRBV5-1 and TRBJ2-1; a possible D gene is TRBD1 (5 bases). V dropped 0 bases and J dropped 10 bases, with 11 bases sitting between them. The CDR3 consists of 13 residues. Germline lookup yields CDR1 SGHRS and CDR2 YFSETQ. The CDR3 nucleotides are TGCGCCAGCAGCTTGGCGCAGGGCAGCGAGCAGTTCTTC. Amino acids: CASSLAQGSEQFF.

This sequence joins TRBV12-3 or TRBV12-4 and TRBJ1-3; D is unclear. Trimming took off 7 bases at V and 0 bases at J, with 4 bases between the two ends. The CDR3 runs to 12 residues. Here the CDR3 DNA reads TGTGCCAGCACCAACTCTGGAAACACCATATATTTT. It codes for CASTNSGNTIYF.

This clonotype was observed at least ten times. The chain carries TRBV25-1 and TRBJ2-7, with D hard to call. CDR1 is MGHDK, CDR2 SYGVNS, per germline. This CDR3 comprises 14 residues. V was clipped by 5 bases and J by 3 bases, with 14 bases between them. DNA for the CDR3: TGTGCCAGCAGTCCACAAACTCCGCACTACGAGCAGTACTTC. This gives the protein CASSPQTPHYEQYF.

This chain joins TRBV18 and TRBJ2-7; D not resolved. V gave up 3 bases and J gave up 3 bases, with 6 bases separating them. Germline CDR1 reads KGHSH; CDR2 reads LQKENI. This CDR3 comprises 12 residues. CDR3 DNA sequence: TGTGCCAGCTCACCCTTAGTCTACGAGCAGTACGTC. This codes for CASSPLVYEQYV.

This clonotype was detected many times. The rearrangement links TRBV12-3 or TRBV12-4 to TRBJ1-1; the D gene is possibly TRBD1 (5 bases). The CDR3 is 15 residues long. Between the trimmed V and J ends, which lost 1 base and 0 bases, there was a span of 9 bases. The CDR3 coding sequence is TGTGCCAGCAGTTTAGACGCGGGGCTGAACACTGAAGCTTTCTTT. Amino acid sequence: CASSLDAGLNTEAFF.

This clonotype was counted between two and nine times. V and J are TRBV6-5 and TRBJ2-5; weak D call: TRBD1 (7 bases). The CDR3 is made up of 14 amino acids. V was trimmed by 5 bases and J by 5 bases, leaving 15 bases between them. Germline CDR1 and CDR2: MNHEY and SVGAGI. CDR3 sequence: CASSPRPGGETQYF. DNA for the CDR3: TGTGCCAGCAGTCCCCGACCAGGGGGGGAGACCCAGTACTTC.

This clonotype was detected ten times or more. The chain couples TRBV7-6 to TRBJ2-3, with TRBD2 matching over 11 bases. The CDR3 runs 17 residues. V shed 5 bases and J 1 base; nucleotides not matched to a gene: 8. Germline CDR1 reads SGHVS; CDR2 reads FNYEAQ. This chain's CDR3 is CASSRLAGPGGTDTQYF. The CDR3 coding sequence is TGTGCCAGCAGCAGACTAGCGGGGCCGGGGGGCACAGATACGCAGTATTTT.

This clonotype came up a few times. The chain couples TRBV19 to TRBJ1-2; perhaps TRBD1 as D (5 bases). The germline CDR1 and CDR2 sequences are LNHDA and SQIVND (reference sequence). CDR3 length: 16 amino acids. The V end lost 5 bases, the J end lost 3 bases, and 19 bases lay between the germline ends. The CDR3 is CASSRGTERPHYGYTF. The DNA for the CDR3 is TGTGCCAGTAGTCGAGGGACCGAACGACCTCACTATGGCTACACCTTC.

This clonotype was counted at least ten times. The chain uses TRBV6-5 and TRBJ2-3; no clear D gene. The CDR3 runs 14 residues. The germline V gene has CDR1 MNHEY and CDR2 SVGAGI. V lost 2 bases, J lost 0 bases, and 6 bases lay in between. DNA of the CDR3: TGTGCCAGCAGTTACACAGTTAGCACAGATACGCAGTATTTT. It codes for CASSYTVSTDTQYF.

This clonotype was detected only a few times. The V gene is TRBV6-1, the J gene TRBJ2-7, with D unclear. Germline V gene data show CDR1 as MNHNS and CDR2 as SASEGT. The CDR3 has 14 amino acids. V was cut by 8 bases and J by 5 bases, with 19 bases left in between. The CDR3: CASVRPRVPHEQYV. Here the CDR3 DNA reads TGTGCCAGCGTTCGGCCAAGGGTCCCTCACGAGCAGTACGTC.

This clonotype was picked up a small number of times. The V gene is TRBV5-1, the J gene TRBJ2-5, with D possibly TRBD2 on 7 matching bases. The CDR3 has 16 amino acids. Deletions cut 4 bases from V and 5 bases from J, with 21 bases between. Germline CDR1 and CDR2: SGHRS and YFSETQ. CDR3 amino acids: CASSRMSGGAAETQYF. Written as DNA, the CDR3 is TGCGCCAGCAGCAGGATGAGTGGGGGGGCCGCGGAGACCCAGTACTTC.

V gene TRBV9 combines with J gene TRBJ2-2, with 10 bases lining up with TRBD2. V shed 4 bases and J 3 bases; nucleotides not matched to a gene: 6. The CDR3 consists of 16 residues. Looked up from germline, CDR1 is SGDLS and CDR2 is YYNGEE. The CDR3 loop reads CASSPSGGAHTGELFF. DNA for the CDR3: TGTGCCAGCAGCCCCAGCGGGGGGGCGCACACCGGGGAGCTGTTTTTT.

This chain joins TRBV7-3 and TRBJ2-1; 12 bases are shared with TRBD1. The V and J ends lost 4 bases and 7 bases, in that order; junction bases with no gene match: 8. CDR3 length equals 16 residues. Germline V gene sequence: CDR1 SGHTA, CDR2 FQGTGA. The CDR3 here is CASSSMGQGASNEQFF. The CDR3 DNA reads TGTGCCAGCAGCTCAATGGGACAGGGGGCTAGTAATGAGCAGTTCTTC.

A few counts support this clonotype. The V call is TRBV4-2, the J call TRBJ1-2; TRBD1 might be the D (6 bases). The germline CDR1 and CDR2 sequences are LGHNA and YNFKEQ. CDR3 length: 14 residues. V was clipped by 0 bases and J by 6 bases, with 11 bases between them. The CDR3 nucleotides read TGTGCCAGCAGCCAAGATACAGGGAGGGATGGCTACACCTTC. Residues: CASSQDTGRDGYTF.

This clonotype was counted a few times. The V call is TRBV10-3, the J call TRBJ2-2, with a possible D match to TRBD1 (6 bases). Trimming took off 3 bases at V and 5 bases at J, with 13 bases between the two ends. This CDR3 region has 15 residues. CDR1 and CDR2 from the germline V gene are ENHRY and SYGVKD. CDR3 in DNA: TGTGCCATCAGTGACCGGGACAAGGGGACCGGGGAGCTGTTTTTT. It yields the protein CAISDRDKGTGELFF.